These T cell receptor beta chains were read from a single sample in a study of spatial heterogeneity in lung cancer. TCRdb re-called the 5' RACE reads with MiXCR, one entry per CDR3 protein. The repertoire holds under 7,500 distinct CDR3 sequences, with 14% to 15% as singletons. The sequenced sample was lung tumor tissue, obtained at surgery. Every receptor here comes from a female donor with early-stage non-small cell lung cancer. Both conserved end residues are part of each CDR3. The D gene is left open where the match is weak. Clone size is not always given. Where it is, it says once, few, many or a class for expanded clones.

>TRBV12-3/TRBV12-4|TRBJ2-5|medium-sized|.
TGTGCCAGCGGGGACATCGAGGACCAAGAGACCCAGTACTTC
CASGDIEDQETQYF
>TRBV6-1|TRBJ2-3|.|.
TGTGCCAGCAGATTACAGGGATCGGCAGATACGCAGTATTTT
CASRLQGSADTQYF
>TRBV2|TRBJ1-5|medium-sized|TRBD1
TGTGCCAGCAGTGGGGGACAGAACAATCAGCCCCAGCATTTT
CASSGGQNNQPQHF
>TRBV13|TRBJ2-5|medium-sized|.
TGTGCCAGCAGCAAAGGCCCCTGGGTGGAGACCCAGTACTTC
CASSKGPWVETQYF
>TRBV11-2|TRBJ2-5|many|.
TGTGCCAGCAGCTTAGCTGGGGGCAAGAGAGAGACCCAGTACTTC
CASSLAGGKRETQYF
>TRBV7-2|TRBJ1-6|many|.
TGTGCCAGCAGCTTGACGGGAAATTCACCCCTCCACTTT
CASSLTGNSPLHF
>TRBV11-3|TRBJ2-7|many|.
TGTGCCAGCAGCAAGGGCTACGAGCAGTACTTC
CASSKGYEQYF
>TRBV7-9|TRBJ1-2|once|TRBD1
TGTGCCAGCAGCCGGACAGGGGTTGCTAACTATGGCTACACCTTC
CASSRTGVANYGYTF
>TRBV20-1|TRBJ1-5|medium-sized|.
TGCAGTGCCTCCAGACCTAATCAGCCCCAGCATTTT
CSASRPNQPQHF
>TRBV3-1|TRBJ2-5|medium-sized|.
TGTGCCAGCAGCCTTAAAGAGACCCAGTACTTC
CASSLKETQYF
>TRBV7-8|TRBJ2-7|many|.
TGTGCCAGCAGCTTAGTTGGGGCCTCCTACGAGCAGTACTTC
CASSLVGASYEQYF
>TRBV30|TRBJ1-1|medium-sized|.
TGTGCCTGCGAACGGAACACTGAAGCTTTCTTT
CACERNTEAFF
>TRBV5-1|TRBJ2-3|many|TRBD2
TGCGCCAGCAGCCCGACTAGCGTTACAGATACGCAGTATTTT
CASSPTSVTDTQYF
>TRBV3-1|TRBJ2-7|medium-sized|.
TGTGCCAGCAGCCACGGAGGGCCCATTCCGAGCTTC
CASSHGGPIPSF
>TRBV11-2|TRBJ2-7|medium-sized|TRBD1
TGTGCCAGCAGCTTGGGGACAGGGCCAGGGGAGCAGTACTTC
CASSLGTGPGEQYF
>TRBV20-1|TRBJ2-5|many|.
TGCAGTGCTAGAGGAGGAGGGGAGACCCAGTACTTC
CSARGGGETQYF
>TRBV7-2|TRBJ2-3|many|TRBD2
TGTGCCAGCAGCCCCCAGCGGGCGGGGGAGGGAGATACGCAGTATTTT
CASSPQRAGEGDTQYF
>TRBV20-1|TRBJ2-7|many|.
TGCAGTGCTAGAGGGGGGGCAGGCTTATACGAGCAGTACTTC
CSARGGAGLYEQYF
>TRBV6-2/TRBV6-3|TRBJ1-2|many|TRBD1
TGTGCCAGCAGTTCTTACGGGACAGCCTATGGCTACACCTTC
CASSSYGTAYGYTF
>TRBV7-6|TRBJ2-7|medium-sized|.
TGTGCCAGCAGCTCCCGGTGGGCGGAGGGAGAGCAGTACTTC
CASSSRWAEGEQYF
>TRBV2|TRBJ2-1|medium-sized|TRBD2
TGTGCCAGCAGTTACGGGACTAGTCGTACGGGGGCCTACAATGAGCAGTTCTTC
CASSYGTSRTGAYNEQFF
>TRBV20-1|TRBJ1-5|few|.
TGCAGTGCTAGAGACAGGGGAACCGGCAATCAGCCCCAGCATTTT
CSARDRGTGNQPQHF
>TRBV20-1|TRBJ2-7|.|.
TGCAGTGCCACCCGGGACGGCCCCTACGAGCAGTACTTC
CSATRDGPYEQYF
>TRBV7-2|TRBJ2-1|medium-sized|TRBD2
TGTGCCAGCAGCCTAAGGCCCGGGGGGACCTACAATGAGCAGTTCTTC
CASSLRPGGTYNEQFF
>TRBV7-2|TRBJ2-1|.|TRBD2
TGTGCCAGCAGCTTAGGCGGGAGAACGAATGAGCAGTTCTTC
CASSLGGRTNEQFF
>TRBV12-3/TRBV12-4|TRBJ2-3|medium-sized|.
TGTGCCAGCAGCCAGGAATCGTCCTGGGGCCAAGATACGCAGTATTTT
CASSQESSWGQDTQYF